The 17 T cell receptor beta chains given below trace back to one sample, sequenced in a study of blood T cells in healthy people across ages (dated by TCRdb to 2013 to 2016). Library generation was performed with 5' RACE. TCRdb shows the sequencer as Illumina HiSeq 2500. A second PCR of roughly 7 to 11 cycles was performed with a sample-barcoded 5' primer and a J-beta primer mix. The public reads were quality trimmed at Q25 with fastp and then assembled into clones with MiXCR by TCRdb, keeping productive beta chains. Duplicate CDR3 protein sequences are folded into a single record with the most common DNA and genes. This sample comprises 800,000 or so distinct CDR3 sequences, around half of them detected only once. The leading ten clones occupy 15% to 20% of the sample. Sequencing was carried out using blood. These receptor sequences come from an elderly man in good health.

Concerning this clonotype itself: A much larger clone lies one base from this, so it may be a read error. The chain links TRBV20-1 to TRBJ2-1, with TRBD2 as a possible D gene (6 bases). Germline CDR1 and CDR2: DFQATT and SNEGSKA (reference sequence). The CDR3 is made up of 14 amino acids. Between the trimmed V and J ends, which lost 3 bases and 10 bases, there was a span of 19 bases. The CDR3 coding sequence is TGCAGTGCTAGTCAAGGAGGGCCAAGCTACGAGCAGTTCTTC. It encodes CSASQGGPSYEQFF.

The chain combines TRBV11-2 with TRBJ1-4; possible D gene TRBD1, 6 bases. The CDR3 sequence is 15 residues long. In germline, CDR1 is SGHAT, CDR2 FQNNGV. The germline V and J ends were trimmed by 2 bases and 6 bases, with 13 bases remaining between them. The CDR3 coding sequence is TGTGCCAGCAGCTTAAGCAGGGGAGGTTATGAAAAACTGTTTTTT. It is translated as CASSLSRGGYEKLFF.

This chain connects TRBV20-1 to TRBJ1-5, with TRBD1 matching 7 bases. The CDR3 has 13 amino acids. CDR1 and CDR2 (germline): DFQATT, SNEGSKA (reference sequence). CDR3 nucleotide sequence: TGCAGCGCCGGCAGGACAGGCGGAGAGCCCCAGCATTTT. Its translation is CSAGRTGGEPQHF.

The J gene is TRBJ1-2, the V gene TRBV20-1; no firm D call. This CDR3 has 15 amino acids. The germline V gene encodes CDR1 DFQATT and CDR2 SNEGSKA (reference sequence). Trimming shortened V by 6 bases and J by 2 bases, and 19 bases separated the two germline ends. The chain's CDR3 is CSAPIGMGRNYGYTF. CDR3 DNA sequence: TGCAGTGCCCCAATTGGTATGGGCCGAAACTATGGCTACACCTTC.

The rearrangement joins TRBV6-1 to TRBJ2-7, with 7 nucleotides matching TRBD2. With V trimmed by 7 bases and J by 3 bases, 12 bases remained unmatched. Germline values: CDR1 MNHNS, CDR2 SASEGT. The CDR3 is made up of 15 amino acids. The CDR3 loop reads CASNSRGRDRYEQYF. The CDR3 DNA is TGTGCCAGCAATTCGAGAGGGAGGGACCGCTACGAGCAGTACTTC.

V usage is TRBV20-1 and J usage is TRBJ1-5, with a tentative D call TRBD1 (5 bases). This CDR3 comprises 15 residues. The germline CDR1 and CDR2 sequences are DFQATT and SNEGSKA (reference sequence). Trimming took 0 bases from V and 2 from J, leaving 11 bases between them. The CDR3 region is CSAREGGGGNQPQHF. CDR3 DNA: TGCAGTGCTAGAGAGGGCGGGGGAGGCAATCAGCCCCAGCATTTT.

This clonotype was seen a few times. The DNA for the CDR3 is TGTGCCAGCTCACCGGGCTCTGGGAGCGCCTACGAGCAGTACTTC. Translating gives CASSPGSGSAYEQYF. The chain carries TRBV18 and TRBJ2-7; weak D call: TRBD2 (5 bases). Trimming left V 3 bases short and J 2 bases short, with 14 bases between. This CDR3 has 15 residues. Germline V gene data show CDR1 as KGHSH and CDR2 as LQKENI.

Turning to this clonotype: Mismatch with germline at one junction end may stem from a read error. The CDR3 loop is CATSRDLEIQYF. CDR3 sequence (DNA): TGTGCCACCAGCAGAGATTTGGAGATCCAGTACTTC. The chain combines TRBV15 with TRBJ2-5; D gene ambiguous. CDR3 length: 12 amino acids. Per the germline V gene, CDR1 is LNHNV and CDR2 is YYDKDF (reference sequence).

This chain uses TRBV28 with TRBJ2-1; 8 bases match TRBD2. Per germline, CDR1 MDHEN and CDR2 SYDVKM. The CDR3 is 13 residues long. Trimming cost V 4 bases and J 10 bases; bases outside gene matches: 6. The CDR3 is CASSSGGIYEQFF. The CDR3 DNA reads as TGTGCCAGCAGTTCGGGAGGGATCTACGAGCAGTTCTTC. Looking up the rest from reference TRBV28 and TRBJ2-1 gives the full variable domain: DVKVTQSSRYLVKRTGEKVFLECVQDMDHENMFWYRQDPGLGLRLIYFSYDVKMKEKGDIPEGYSVSREKKERFSLILESASTNQTSMYLCASSSGGIYEQFFGPGTRLTVL.

The rearrangement links TRBV7-9 to TRBJ1-4; 7 nucleotides align to TRBD1. Trimming cost V 5 bases and J 0 bases; bases outside gene matches: 18. The CDR3 has 20 residues. Germline V gives CDR1 SEHNR, CDR2 FQNEAQ (reference sequence). CDR3 protein: CASSQVPGGASTSTNEKLFF. In DNA form, the CDR3 reads TGTGCCAGCAGCCAGGTCCCAGGGGGGGCAAGCACCTCAACTAATGAAAAACTGTTTTTT.

This clonotype was seen just once. The chain joins TRBV5-6 to TRBJ2-1; 13 nucleotides line up with TRBD2. CDR1 is SGHDT and CDR2 is YYEEEE in the germline V gene. V lost 4 bases, J lost 2 bases, and 6 bases stayed unmatched. The CDR3 extends over 17 amino acids. The CDR3 coding sequence is TGTGCCAGCAGCCCAAGACTAGCGGGGGGCCCCTACAATGAGCAGTTCTTC. Translated: CASSPRLAGGPYNEQFF.

This clonotype was counted only a few times. In nucleotides, the CDR3 is TGTGCCAGCAGCCAAGAAAGAGGGGCGCAACACCTAGCCAAAAACATTCAGTACTTC. Amino acid sequence: CASSQERGAQHLAKNIQYF. This chain links TRBV4-2 with TRBJ2-4; D is possibly TRBD1 or TRBD2 (5 bases each). From germline, CDR1 is LGHNA and CDR2 YNFKEQ. The V end lost 0 bases, the J end lost 0 bases, and 18 bases lay between the germline ends. This CDR3 comprises 19 residues.

The rearrangement joins TRBV28 to TRBJ2-1; TRBD2 agrees at 16 bases. CDR3 size: 17 residues. Germline V gene data show CDR1 as MDHEN and CDR2 as SYDVKM. The ends lost 9 bases at V and 9 bases at J; junction bases unmatched: 14. The CDR3 loop is CASSEGLAGGYRSEQFF. DNA for the CDR3: TGTGCCAGTTCTGAGGGACTAGCGGGGGGGTATAGGTCTGAGCAGTTCTTC.

The chain couples TRBV27 to TRBJ2-6; D is possibly TRBD1 (6 bases). CDR1 is MNHEY and CDR2 is SMNVEV in the germline V gene (reference sequence). This CDR3 is 17 amino acids long. V shed 6 bases and J shed 2 bases, with 17 bases lying between them. This CDR3 reads CASSNYGTPTGANVLTF. The CDR3 DNA is TGTGCCAGCAGCAACTACGGGACACCCACTGGGGCCAACGTCCTGACTTTC.

This clonotype was picked up many times. The CDR3 bases are TGCAGTGTCGCCCAGGACTATAGCGGGTATGATGTGGGAACGCAGTATTTT. The encoded protein is CSVAQDYSGYDVGTQYF. The rearrangement links TRBV20-1 to TRBJ2-3, with 7 positions matching TRBD2. V shed 7 bases and J 9 bases; nucleotides not matched to a gene: 25. Germline V gene data show CDR1 as DFQATT and CDR2 as SNEGSKA (reference sequence). The CDR3 extends over 17 amino acids.

The chain employs TRBV21-1 and TRBJ2-5; TRBD2, the table's D call, lacks a check against the DNA. TRBV21-1 is termed a pseudogene. The CDR3 totals 16 residues. As DNA, the CDR3 is TGTGCCAGCAGTCCGAATGGGCCAGAAGACTTAGAGACCCAGTACTTC. It translates to CASSPNGPEDLETQYF.

The chain links TRBV19 to TRBJ2-1, with TRBD1 identical over 11 bases. The V gene's germline CDR1 is LNHDA and CDR2 SQIVND (reference sequence). The CDR3 runs to 15 residues. V gave up 6 bases and J gave up 6 bases; unmatched junction bases: 7. CDR3 bases: TGTGCCAGTAGACCTAGGACAGGGGGCTTCAATGAGCAGTTCTTC. Residues: CASRPRTGGFNEQFF.